This T cell receptor (beta chain) stems from a study of blood T cell repertoires in COVID-19. About the research overall: PBMCs, B-cell-depleted T cells, or T cells provided the cDNA or gDNA that made up the material.

Under the authors' procedure: Estimation of nucleated cell counts relied on the amplification of reference gene primers. The repertoire was sequenced with immunoSEQ multiplex PCR; TCRdb's copy has only in-frame clones and lacks some. V, J and clone size are those of that table, while D and trimming were read from the DNA. The data show about 200,000 clones, roughly 86% seen once. This clone is a singleton in its sample. Enrollees, about 18 to 89 years old, lived in about two dozen US areas. Participants' reported clinical history set cohort assignment. V was clipped by 5 bases and J by 10 bases; unmatched bases: 9. Germline V gene data show CDR1 as SGDLS and CDR2 as YYNGEE. This CDR3 has 13 residues.

The sequencing sample was made of PBMCs or T cells enriched from blood (not recorded which). The TCR was taken from a man in his forties or fifties with acute COVID-19. The chain uses TRBV9 and TRBJ2-1, with 7 bases identical to TRBD2. The CDR3 nucleotides are TGTGCCAGCAGAACTAGCGAAAACACGGAGCAGTTCTTC. The encoded protein is CASRTSENTEQFF.